This T cell receptor beta chain appears in the sequencing data of a study of blood T cell repertoires in COVID-19. V lost 3 bases and J 1 base, leaving 9 bases between the germline ends. Germline CDR1 reads LGHNA; CDR2 reads YNFKEQ. This CDR3 has 14 residues. Some clones are missing from TCRdb's copy, which holds only in-frame ones; the method was immunoSEQ multiplex PCR. The sample lists tens of thousands of clones; around nine tenths were seen once. The chain uses TRBV4-2 and TRBJ1-1, with D maybe TRBD1 (6 bases). The TCR sequence derives from a woman aged 60 to 75 with acute or convalescent COVID-19. The sequencing input was peripheral blood. CDR3 DNA: TGTGCCAGCAGCCAGTCGGGACAGAACACTGAAGCTTTCTTT. It is translated as CASSQSGQNTEAFF.